The sequence of this T cell receptor beta chain was determined in a study of immune cell composition in non-small cell lung cancer (TCRdb year 2017). The study in broad terms: Histologic subtype was assigned using H&E plus p63, CK5, Napsin A and TTF-1 immunohistochemistry, mainly lung adenocarcinoma or squamous cell carcinoma. Adaptive Biotechnologies TCR-beta sequencing was carried out on about 31 paired NSCLC tumour and non-adjacent lung specimens, as well as on roughly 26 tumour-only specimens. The subtype comparisons left out several tumour specimens with TCR-beta data because those specimens were rare histological subtypes. Supplementary cohort #1, 10 lung adenocarcinoma cases, had paired tumour/lung TCR-beta sequencing and TIL populations generated to assess tumour reactivity.

The CDR3 sequence holds 14 residues, the cysteine and phenylalanine included. Just the 42-base CDR3 DNA is kept, in frame starting at base 1. V and J are truncated by 5 bases and 4 bases respectively, leaving an intervening sequence of 11 bases. Based on the germline V gene (reference sequence), the CDR1 and CDR2 sequences are LNHDA and SQIVND. Results and caveats for the whole study, not just this receptor: The reactivity cohort included only around ten cases, and whether tumour-reactive clones share sequences with the dominant in vivo tumour-associated clones was not shown. Smoking pack-years did not significantly correlate with tumour TCR-beta clonality. Tumour-associated clones >0.5% were found in nearly half of NSCLC cases, namely in around 33% of adenocarcinomas versus around 76% of squamous carcinomas. Significantly higher Top 10 clone scores and productive clonality were observed in lung squamous cell carcinoma than in lung adenocarcinoma tumours. In roughly 10 adenocarcinoma cases, a strong correlation was found between maximal tumour-associated clone frequency and TIL tumour reactivity, whereas no such correlation was found between overall clonality and TIL tumour reactivity.

TCR-beta CDR3 regions were amplified from genomic DNA by a two-step multiplex PCR, with the second step adding Illumina-compatible adaptors. TCR-beta immunosequencing was carried out on an Illumina platform through the commercial immunoSEQ service. As for how the authors treated the data: Two measures summarised the repertoires: productive clonality, and Top 10 Clones, meaning the percentage of T-cell templates coming from the ten most frequent sequences. Values for productive clonality spanned 0 to 1, where a value of 1 indicated a monoclonal population. Sequences comprising at least 0.1% of tumour T-cell templates but absent from matched non-adjacent lung were defined as tumour-associated clones and were identified via log10 scatter plots. Student's t-tests were used for two-group comparisons, ANOVA for comparisons across stages, and linear regression for relationships, with analyses done in GraphPad Prism7 and R. TCRdb limited this immuneACCESS table to in-frame rearrangements with V and J called. A share of clones is missing; checked studies link under half to unresolved V genes, and the rest is unexplained. That table furnishes V, J and clone size, whereas the DNA furnished D and trimming. The sample table shows over 5,500 clones, and more than 70% are seen once. 5.5% to 8% of the sample lies in the top ten.

From frozen aliquots of unsorted single-cell suspensions, genomic DNA was isolated using the QIAamp DNA kit. Tumour samples were surgically resected non-small cell lung cancer tissue. Tissues arrived within 2 hours of resection and were immediately processed into single-cell suspensions. Tissue was broken up mechanically, digested enzymatically with DNase I, collagenase I and hyaluronidase for approximately 31 minutes at 37 degrees C, and then filtered and RBC-lysed. A note on this clone: No antigen is known for it. It has no much larger one-base neighbor in the sample; base qualities were not kept.

This clonotype originated in a human donor with non-small cell lung cancer. Recombination linked TRBV19 to TRBJ2-2; a tentative D match to TRBD1 spans 6 bases. Sequenced material: lung tumor tissue. The DNA sequence reads TGTGCCAGTAGTCCTGACAGGAGCACCGGGGAGCTGTTTTTT. It translates to CASSPDRSTGELFF.